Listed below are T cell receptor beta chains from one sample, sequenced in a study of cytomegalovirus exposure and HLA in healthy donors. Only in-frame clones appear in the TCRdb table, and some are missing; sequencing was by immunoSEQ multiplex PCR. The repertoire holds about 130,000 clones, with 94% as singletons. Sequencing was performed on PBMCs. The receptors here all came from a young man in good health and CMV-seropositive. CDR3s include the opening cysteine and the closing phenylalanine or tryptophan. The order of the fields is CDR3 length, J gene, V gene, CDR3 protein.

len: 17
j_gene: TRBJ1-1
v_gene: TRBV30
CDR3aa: CAWSQEVTGGSNTEAFF

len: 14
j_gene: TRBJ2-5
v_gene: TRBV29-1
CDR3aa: CSVHGGVAQETQYF

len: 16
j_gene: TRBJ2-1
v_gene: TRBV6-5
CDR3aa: CASSYSILAGYNEQFF

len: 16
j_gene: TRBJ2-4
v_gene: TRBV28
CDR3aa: CASSSPRGFAKNIQYF

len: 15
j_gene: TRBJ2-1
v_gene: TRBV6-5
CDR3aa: CASSYFGGSPNEQFF

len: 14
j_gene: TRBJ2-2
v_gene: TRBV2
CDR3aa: CASSWTTNTGELFF

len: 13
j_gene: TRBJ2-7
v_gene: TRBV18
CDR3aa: CASSLGQDYEQYF

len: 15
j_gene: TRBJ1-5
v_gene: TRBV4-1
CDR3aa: CASSQAGLGNQPQHF

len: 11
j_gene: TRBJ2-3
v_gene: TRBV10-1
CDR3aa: CASSEGGTQYF

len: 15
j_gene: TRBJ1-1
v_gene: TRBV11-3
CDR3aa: CASSLSGAANTEAFF

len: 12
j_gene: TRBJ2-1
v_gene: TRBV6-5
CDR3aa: CASTALAGSMFF

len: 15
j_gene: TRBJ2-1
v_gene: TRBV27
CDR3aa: CASRVLAGEGDEQFF

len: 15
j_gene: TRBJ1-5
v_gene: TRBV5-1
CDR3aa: CASSLTGGAYQPQHF

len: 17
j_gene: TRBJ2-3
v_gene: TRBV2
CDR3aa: CASSGGVTDPSTDTQYF

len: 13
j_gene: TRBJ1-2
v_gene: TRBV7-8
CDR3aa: CASSFDRRDGYTF

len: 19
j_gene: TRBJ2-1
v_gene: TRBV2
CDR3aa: CASKGHVPLGLAGYNEQFF

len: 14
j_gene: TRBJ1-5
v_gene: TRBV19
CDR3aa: CASSGLSSNQPQHF

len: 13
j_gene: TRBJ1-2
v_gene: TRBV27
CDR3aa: CASSGDRGYGYTF

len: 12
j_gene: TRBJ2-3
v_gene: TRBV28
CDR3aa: CASSTPTDTQYF

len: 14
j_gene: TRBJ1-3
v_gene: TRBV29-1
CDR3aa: CSVTGTGVGNTIYF